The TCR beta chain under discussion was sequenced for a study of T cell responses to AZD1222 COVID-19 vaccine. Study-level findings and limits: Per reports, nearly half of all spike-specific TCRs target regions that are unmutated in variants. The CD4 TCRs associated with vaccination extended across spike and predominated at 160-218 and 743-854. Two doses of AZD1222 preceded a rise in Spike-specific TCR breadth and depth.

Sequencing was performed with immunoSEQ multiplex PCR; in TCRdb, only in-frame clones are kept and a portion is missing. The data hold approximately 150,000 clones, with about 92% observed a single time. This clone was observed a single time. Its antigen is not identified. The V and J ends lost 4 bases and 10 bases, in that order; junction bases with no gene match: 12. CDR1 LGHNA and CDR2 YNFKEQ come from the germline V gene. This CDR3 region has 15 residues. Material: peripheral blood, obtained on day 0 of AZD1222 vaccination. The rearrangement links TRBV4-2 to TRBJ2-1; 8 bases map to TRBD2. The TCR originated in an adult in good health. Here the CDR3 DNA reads TGTGCCAGCAGCCCCCGGACTAGCCAGGGTATAGAGCAGTTCTTC. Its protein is CASSPRTSQGIEQFF.